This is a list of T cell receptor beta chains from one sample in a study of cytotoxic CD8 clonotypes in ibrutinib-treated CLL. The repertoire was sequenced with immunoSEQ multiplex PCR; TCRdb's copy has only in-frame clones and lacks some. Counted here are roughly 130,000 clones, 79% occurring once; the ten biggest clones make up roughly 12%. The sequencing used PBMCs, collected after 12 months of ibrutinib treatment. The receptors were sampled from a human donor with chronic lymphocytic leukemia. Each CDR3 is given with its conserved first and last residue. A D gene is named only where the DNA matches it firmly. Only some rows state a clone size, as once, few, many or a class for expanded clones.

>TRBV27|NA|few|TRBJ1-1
CASSYTRNTEAFF
TGTGCCAGCAGCTATACACGGAACACTGAAGCTTTCTTT
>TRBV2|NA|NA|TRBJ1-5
CASSAETVSNQPQHF
TGTGCCAGCAGTGCGGAGACAGTTAGCAATCAGCCCCAGCATTTT
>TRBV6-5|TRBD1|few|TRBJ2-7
CASRHRDSTYEQYF
TGTGCCAGCAGACACCGGGACAGTACCTACGAGCAGTACTTC
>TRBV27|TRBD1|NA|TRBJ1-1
CASSSWDRPNTEAFF
TGTGCCAGCAGCTCTTGGGACAGACCAAACACTGAAGCTTTCTTT
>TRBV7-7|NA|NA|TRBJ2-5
CASSPVDRSQETQYF
TGTGCCAGCAGCCCCGTAGACAGAAGCCAAGAGACCCAGTACTTC
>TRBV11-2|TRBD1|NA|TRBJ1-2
CASSSPRGGRYGYTF
TGTGCCAGCAGCTCCCCGAGAGGGGGCAGGTATGGCTACACCTTC
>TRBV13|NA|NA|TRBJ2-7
CASSLGDRYTYEQYF
TGTGCCAGCAGCTTAGGTGACAGGTACACCTACGAGCAGTACTTC
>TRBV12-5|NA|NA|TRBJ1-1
CASGTNRDWNTEAFF
TGTGCTAGTGGGACGAACAGGGATTGGAACACTGAAGCTTTCTTT
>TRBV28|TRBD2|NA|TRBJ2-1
CASSLPTSVNNEQFF
TGTGCCAGCAGTTTGCCGACTAGCGTAAACAATGAGCAGTTCTTC
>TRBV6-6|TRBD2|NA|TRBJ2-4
CASSHQAGYGIQYF
TGTGCCAGCAGCCATCAAGCGGGGTACGGCATTCAGTACTTC
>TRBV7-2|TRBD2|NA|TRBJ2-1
CASSLPGLAGRYNEQFF
TGTGCCAGCAGCTTACCAGGACTAGCGGGGCGCTACAATGAGCAGTTCTTC
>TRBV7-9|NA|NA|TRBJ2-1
CASSLAWESYNEQFF
TGTGCCAGCAGCTTAGCCTGGGAATCCTACAATGAGCAGTTCTTC
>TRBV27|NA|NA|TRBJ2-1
CASSLSQSYNEQFF
TGTGCCAGCAGTTTATCCCAGTCCTACAATGAGCAGTTCTTC
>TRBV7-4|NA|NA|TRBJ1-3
CASSLCGRGNTIYF
TGTGCCAGCAGCTTATGCGGGCGCGGAAACACCATATATTTT
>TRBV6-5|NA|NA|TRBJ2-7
CASSYGVARTYEQYF
TGTGCCAGCAGTTACGGGGTAGCGCGAACCTACGAGCAGTACTTC
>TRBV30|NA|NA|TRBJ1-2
CAWSVLGAGGYTF
TGTGCCTGGAGTGTACTCGGGGCGGGTGGCTACACCTTC
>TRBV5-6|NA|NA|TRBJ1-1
CASSLPGENTEAFF
TGTGCCAGCAGCTTGCCGGGGGAGAACACTGAAGCTTTCTTT
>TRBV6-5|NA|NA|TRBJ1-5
CASRLGLNSNQPQHF
TGTGCCAGCAGATTAGGACTAAATAGCAATCAGCCCCAGCATTTT
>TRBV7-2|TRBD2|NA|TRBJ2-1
CASSPGLAVTNEQFF
TGTGCCAGCAGCCCGGGTCTAGCGGTGACTAATGAGCAGTTCTTC
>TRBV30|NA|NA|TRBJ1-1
CAGYRGPNTEAFF
TGTGCCGGATATCGCGGGCCGAACACTGAAGCTTTCTTT
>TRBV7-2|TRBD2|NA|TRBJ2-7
CASSARTSPNYEQYF
TGTGCCAGCAGCGCCAGGACTAGCCCCAACTACGAGCAGTACTTC
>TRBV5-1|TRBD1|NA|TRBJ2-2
CASSKGQGTTGELFF
TGCGCCAGCAGCAAGGGACAGGGGACAACCGGGGAGCTGTTTTTT
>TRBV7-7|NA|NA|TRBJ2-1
CASSLALGAYNEQFF
TGTGCTAGCAGCTTAGCGCTGGGGGCCTACAATGAGCAGTTCTTC
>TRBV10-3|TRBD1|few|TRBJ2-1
CAISTQGSEQFF
TGTGCCATCAGCACACAGGGGAGTGAGCAGTTCTTC
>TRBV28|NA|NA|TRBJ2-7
CASSHVFEQYF
TGTGCCAGCAGTCATGTTTTCGAGCAGTACTTC
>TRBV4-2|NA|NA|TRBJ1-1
CASSQVTAPGTEAFF
TGTGCCAGCAGCCAAGTCACAGCCCCAGGCACTGAAGCTTTCTTT
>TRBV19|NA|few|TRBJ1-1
CASIGTSEQSEAFF
TGTGCCAGTATCGGGACATCAGAACAATCTGAAGCTTTCTTT